Below are 2 T cell receptor beta chains sequenced from a single sample in a study of molecular identifiers for immune sequencing clone quantification. In TCRdb, the PCR reads were re-called with MiXCR into one record per CDR3 protein. The sample has approximately 590,000 distinct CDR3 sequences, about 25% seen once. Sequencing was carried out using naive CD8+ T cells from blood, with Jurkat cell RNA spiked in. As for subset: FACS-sorted CD8+CD4-CCR7+CD45RA+ naive T cells. All receptors come from a human donor in good health. Some libraries in this study had Jurkat cell RNA spiked in.

Remarks on this clonotype: At one of its ends the junction is not consistent with the germline gene, which may arise from a read error. The rearrangement links TRBV9 to TRBJ2-7; a possible D gene is TRBD1 (6 bases). This CDR3 region has 14 residues. The germline CDR1 and CDR2 sequences are SGDLS and YYNGEE. The CDR3 here is CASSVGKGGFEQCF. For the CDR3, the DNA is TGTGCCAGCAGCGTAGGTAAAGGGGGATTCGAGCAGTGCTTC.

This clonotype was detected ten times or more. This chain joins TRBV6-5 and TRBJ2-7; D is tentatively TRBD1 or TRBD2 (5 bases each). With 6 bases removed from V and 0 bases from J, the gap between germline ends came to 12 bases. Germline V gives CDR1 MNHEY, CDR2 SVGAGI. The CDR3 is made up of 14 amino acids. For the CDR3, the DNA is TGTGCCAGCAGGCCGGGACCCAGCTCCTACGAGCAGTACTTC. It yields the protein CASRPGPSSYEQYF.